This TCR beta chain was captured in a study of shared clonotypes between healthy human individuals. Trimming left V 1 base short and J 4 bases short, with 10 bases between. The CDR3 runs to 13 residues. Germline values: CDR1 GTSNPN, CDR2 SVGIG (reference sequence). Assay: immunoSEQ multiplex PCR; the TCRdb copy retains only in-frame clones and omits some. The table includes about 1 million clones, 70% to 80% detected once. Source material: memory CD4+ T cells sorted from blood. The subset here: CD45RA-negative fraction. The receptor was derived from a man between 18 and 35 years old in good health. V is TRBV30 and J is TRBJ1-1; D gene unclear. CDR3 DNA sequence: TGTGCCTGGAGTGGGCAATGGGGCACTGAAGCTTTCTTT. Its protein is CAWSGQWGTEAFF.